These T cell receptor beta chains were read from a single sample in a study of T cell repertoires in cytomegalovirus infection. TCRdb re-called the reads through MiXCR, storing one row per CDR3 protein. In the table there are 150,000 to 200,000 distinct CDR3 sequences, 7.5% to 10% of which are singletons. Sequencing was performed on PBMCs. These receptors originate from a human donor in good health (CMV status not recorded). Some clones in this sample may be carry-over from other donors' samples. CDR3s include the opening cysteine and the closing phenylalanine or tryptophan. The order of the fields is V gene, clone size, D gene, J gene, CDR3 length, CDR3 DNA, CDR3 protein. D genes are given only for firm matches. Only part of the rows carry a size: once, few, many, or a class if the clone is expanded.

v_gene: TRBV3-1; abundance: few; d_gene: TRBD1; j_gene: TRBJ2-3; len: 17; CDR3nt: TGTGCCAGCAGCCAAGTCCGGGGACAGGGGACTCCAGATACGCAGTATTTT; CDR3aa: CASSQVRGQGTPDTQYF
v_gene: TRBV2; abundance: few; d_gene: TRBD1; j_gene: TRBJ1-6; len: 17; CDR3nt: TGTGCCAGCAGTGAAGCACGTACAGGGGCCTTCAATTCACCCCTCCACTTT; CDR3aa: CASSEARTGAFNSPLHF
v_gene: TRBV7-2; abundance: many; d_gene: NA; j_gene: TRBJ1-5; len: 12; CDR3nt: TGTGCCAGCAGTCCTCACGATCAGCCCCAGCATTTT; CDR3aa: CASSPHDQPQHF
v_gene: TRBV7-2; abundance: many; d_gene: NA; j_gene: TRBJ2-2; len: 14; CDR3nt: TGTGCCAGCAGCGTCGGGATGAACACCGGGGAGCTGTTTTTT; CDR3aa: CASSVGMNTGELFF
v_gene: TRBV12-5; abundance: many; d_gene: TRBD1; j_gene: TRBJ2-2; len: 17; CDR3nt: TGTGCTAGTGGTTCCGCCGGGACAGGGGGCCTTAGTGGGGAGCTGTTTTTT; CDR3aa: CASGSAGTGGLSGELFF
v_gene: TRBV7-6; abundance: many; d_gene: TRBD1; j_gene: TRBJ2-7; len: 14; CDR3nt: TGTGCCAGCAGCTCCCCCGGGACAGACTCCGAGCAGTACTTC; CDR3aa: CASSSPGTDSEQYF
v_gene: TRBV7-2; abundance: NA; d_gene: TRBD2; j_gene: TRBJ2-1; len: 15; CDR3nt: TGTGCCAGCAGCCCCCGAGCGGGACGCTATTTGGAGCAGTTCTTC; CDR3aa: CASSPRAGRYLEQFF
v_gene: TRBV6-2/TRBV6-3; abundance: NA; d_gene: NA; j_gene: TRBJ2-1; len: 14; CDR3nt: TGTGCCAGCAGCAGGGGAGGGACCTACAATGAGCAGTTCTTC; CDR3aa: CASSRGGTYNEQFF
v_gene: TRBV18; abundance: NA; d_gene: NA; j_gene: TRBJ2-3; len: 20; CDR3nt: TGTGCCAGCTCACCACCGCGTAGCCAGATTTCGACTAGTCTCACAGATACGCAGTATTTT; CDR3aa: CASSPPRSQISTSLTDTQYF
v_gene: TRBV20-1; abundance: few; d_gene: TRBD1; j_gene: TRBJ2-1; len: 16; CDR3nt: TGCAGTGCTAGAGATTCTGGGACAGGGGGTATCAATGAGCAGTTCTTC; CDR3aa: CSARDSGTGGINEQFF
v_gene: TRBV28; abundance: few; d_gene: NA; j_gene: TRBJ2-7; len: 14; CDR3nt: TGTGCCAGCAGTCCGAGCGTCGGAGGCTACGAGCAGTACTTC; CDR3aa: CASSPSVGGYEQYF
v_gene: TRBV7-3; abundance: many; d_gene: NA; j_gene: TRBJ1-3; len: 12; CDR3nt: TGTGCCAGCAGCCAGGGGGGAAACACCATATATTTT; CDR3aa: CASSQGGNTIYF
v_gene: TRBV7-8; abundance: medium-sized; d_gene: TRBD1; j_gene: TRBJ1-5; len: 17; CDR3nt: TGTGCCAGCAGCTTATTAGGGACAGGGTTTAGCAATCAGCCCCAGCATTTT; CDR3aa: CASSLLGTGFSNQPQHF
v_gene: TRBV5-1; abundance: few; d_gene: TRBD1; j_gene: TRBJ2-3; len: 15; CDR3nt: TGCGCCAGCAGCAAAGGGACAGGTGGCGCAGATACGCAGTATTTT; CDR3aa: CASSKGTGGADTQYF
v_gene: TRBV20-1; abundance: few; d_gene: TRBD1; j_gene: TRBJ1-6; len: 14; CDR3nt: TGCAGTGCTAGAAATAACAGGGGTAATTCACCCCTCCACTTT; CDR3aa: CSARNNRGNSPLHF
v_gene: TRBV11-2; abundance: NA; d_gene: TRBD1; j_gene: TRBJ2-7; len: 15; CDR3nt: TGTGCCAGCAGCCAGGGACAGGGGTTTTACTACGAGCAGTACTTC; CDR3aa: CASSQGQGFYYEQYF
v_gene: TRBV20-1; abundance: NA; d_gene: NA; j_gene: TRBJ2-1; len: 13; CDR3nt: TGCAGTGCTAGGGGGAGCGGAGACAATGAGCAGTTCTTC; CDR3aa: CSARGSGDNEQFF
v_gene: TRBV2; abundance: few; d_gene: TRBD2; j_gene: TRBJ2-1; len: 15; CDR3nt: TGTGCCAGCAGTGAGTTGGGACTAGACTACAATGAGCAGTTCTTC; CDR3aa: CASSELGLDYNEQFF
v_gene: TRBV4-1; abundance: NA; d_gene: TRBD1; j_gene: TRBJ1-6; len: 14; CDR3nt: TGCGCCAGCAGCCTCCGGACAGGGGATTCACCCCTCCACTTT; CDR3aa: CASSLRTGDSPLHF
v_gene: TRBV4-1; abundance: NA; d_gene: NA; j_gene: TRBJ2-5; len: 15; CDR3nt: TGCGCCAGCAGCCAAGTGGGAGGGGGCATGGAGACCCAGTACTTC; CDR3aa: CASSQVGGGMETQYF
v_gene: TRBV28; abundance: many; d_gene: NA; j_gene: TRBJ1-3; len: 13; CDR3nt: TGTGCCAGCAGCCCAGGAGATGGAAACACCATATATTTT; CDR3aa: CASSPGDGNTIYF
v_gene: TRBV5-1; abundance: many; d_gene: TRBD1; j_gene: TRBJ1-1; len: 16; CDR3nt: TGCGCCAGCAGCTCATTCCCATGGACAGGGAATACTGAAGCTTTCTTT; CDR3aa: CASSSFPWTGNTEAFF
v_gene: TRBV7-9; abundance: many; d_gene: NA; j_gene: TRBJ1-1; len: 15; CDR3nt: TGTGCCAGCAGCTTAGTTCGGGAGAGGAACACTGAAGCTTTCTTT; CDR3aa: CASSLVRERNTEAFF
v_gene: TRBV29-1; abundance: NA; d_gene: TRBD1; j_gene: TRBJ1-2; len: 13; CDR3nt: TGCAGCGTTGGGGACAGGGGAGGCTATGGCTACACCTTC; CDR3aa: CSVGDRGGYGYTF
v_gene: TRBV28; abundance: many; d_gene: TRBD1; j_gene: TRBJ1-5; len: 17; CDR3nt: TGTGCCAGCAGTTTAGGGGACAGGATCTATAGCAATCAGCCCCAGCATTTT; CDR3aa: CASSLGDRIYSNQPQHF
v_gene: TRBV5-1; abundance: NA; d_gene: NA; j_gene: TRBJ1-1; len: 17; CDR3nt: TGCGCCAGCAGCAACGGGGGGGCGCAGGGTGCGAACACTGAAGCTTTCTTT; CDR3aa: CASSNGGAQGANTEAFF
v_gene: TRBV7-2; abundance: many; d_gene: TRBD1; j_gene: TRBJ2-5; len: 14; CDR3nt: TGTGCCAGCAGCGATAGACAGGGTTCGGAGACCCAGTACTTC; CDR3aa: CASSDRQGSETQYF
v_gene: TRBV9; abundance: many; d_gene: TRBD1; j_gene: TRBJ2-3; len: 15; CDR3nt: TGTGCCAGCAGCGCGACCGAGGGGGCGACAGATACGCAGTATTTT; CDR3aa: CASSATEGATDTQYF